This T cell receptor beta chain was profiled in a study of blood T cell repertoires in COVID-19. Study summary: Samples came from the United States, Italy and Spain, spanning acute and convalescent COVID-19. Sample material is recorded as cDNA or gDNA derived from T cells, B-cell-depleted T cells, or PBMCs.

This CDR3 contains 14 residues. V dropped 2 bases and J dropped 8 bases, with 13 bases sitting between them. Germline CDR1 reads KGHSH; CDR2 reads LQKENI. This clone was seen only once. Per the authors' pipeline: Amplification with reference gene primers provided the estimates of nucleated cell counts. Profiling relied on immunoSEQ multiplex PCR, and the TCRdb table lists in-frame clones only, not all of them. The DNA gave D and trimming, while V, J and clone size come from that table. Among roughly 250,000 clones, roughly four fifths were seen once, and the ten largest hold approximately 1.9%. Sequencing was done on a sample of peripheral blood. The chain carries TRBV18 and TRBJ2-1; D is unresolved. The sequence derives from a woman of 80 years or more with acute or convalescent COVID-19. Here the CDR3 DNA reads TGTGCCAGCTCACCAATAAAAACAGAGCATGAGCAGTTCTTC. Translating gives CASSPIKTEHEQFF. Complete variable domain (other parts from reference TRBV18 and TRBJ2-1): NAGVMQNPRHLVRRRGQEARLRCSPMKGHSHVYWYRQLPEEGLKFMVYLQKENIIDESGMPKERFSAEFPKEGPSILRIQQVVRGDSAAYFCASSPIKTEHEQFFGPGTRLTVL.